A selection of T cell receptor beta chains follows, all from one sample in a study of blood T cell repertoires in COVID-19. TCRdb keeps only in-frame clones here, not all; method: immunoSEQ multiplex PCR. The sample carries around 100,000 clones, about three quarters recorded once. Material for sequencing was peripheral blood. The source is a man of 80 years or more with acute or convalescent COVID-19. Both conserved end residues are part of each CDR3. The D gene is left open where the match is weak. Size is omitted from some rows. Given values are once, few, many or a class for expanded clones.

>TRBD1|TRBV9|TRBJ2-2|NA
CASNHPGGSAGELFF
TGTGCCAGCAATCATCCAGGGGGTTCGGCCGGGGAGCTGTTTTTT
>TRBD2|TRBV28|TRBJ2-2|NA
CASSFFPRREQTGELFF
TGTGCCAGCAGTTTTTTCCCGCGGCGGGAGCAAACCGGGGAGCTGTTTTTT
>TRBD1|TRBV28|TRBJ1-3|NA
CASSTGQVSGNTIYF
TGTGCCAGCAGCACGGGACAGGTCTCTGGAAACACCATATATTTT
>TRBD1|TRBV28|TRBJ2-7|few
CASSQGGGYEQYF
TGTGCCAGCAGCCAAGGGGGCGGATACGAGCAGTACTTC
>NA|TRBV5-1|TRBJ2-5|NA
CASKSEGERETQYF
TGCGCCAGCAAGTCGGAGGGTGAAAGGGAGACCCAGTACTTC
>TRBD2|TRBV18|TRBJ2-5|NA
CASSPGGGGPGETQYF
TGTGCCAGCTCACCAGGCGGCGGGGGGCCCGGGGAGACCCAGTACTTC
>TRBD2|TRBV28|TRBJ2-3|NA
CASSLFRRERQYF
TGTGCCAGCAGTTTATTTCGGCGGGAGCGGCAGTATTTT
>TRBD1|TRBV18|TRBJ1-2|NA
CASSGTVYGYTF
TGTGCCAGCTCCGGGACAGTCTATGGCTACACCTTC
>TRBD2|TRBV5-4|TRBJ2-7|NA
CASSIAGSGEQYF
TGTGCCAGCAGCATAGCGGGATCGGGGGAGCAGTACTTC
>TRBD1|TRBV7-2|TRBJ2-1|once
CASSLRGRLYNEQFF
TGTGCCAGCAGCTTAAGGGGGCGGCTTTACAATGAGCAGTTCTTC
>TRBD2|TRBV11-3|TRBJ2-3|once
CASSSRTSGDTQYF
TGTGCCAGCAGCTCCAGGACTAGCGGAGATACGCAGTATTTT
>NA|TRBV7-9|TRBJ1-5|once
CASSLETANQPQHF
TGTGCCAGCAGCTTAGAGACAGCGAATCAGCCCCAGCATTTT
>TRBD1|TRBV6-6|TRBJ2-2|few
CASSYSTGGTGELFF
TGTGCCAGCAGTTATTCCACAGGGGGCACCGGGGAGCTGTTTTTT
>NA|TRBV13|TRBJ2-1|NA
CASKGANRNYNEQFF
TGTGCCAGCAAAGGGGCGAACAGGAACTACAATGAGCAGTTCTTC
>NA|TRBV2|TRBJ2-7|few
CASSEVPRQGEQYF
TGTGCCAGCAGTGAAGTCCCGAGGCAGGGCGAGCAGTACTTC
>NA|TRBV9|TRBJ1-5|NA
CASSVEGVINQPQHF
TGTGCCAGCAGCGTAGAGGGGGTCATCAATCAGCCCCAGCATTTT
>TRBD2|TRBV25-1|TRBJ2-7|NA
CASSEWGGSYEQYF
TGTGCCAGCAGTGAATGGGGAGGGTCCTACGAGCAGTACTTC
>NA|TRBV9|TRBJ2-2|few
CASSVGNTGELFF
TGTGCCAGCAGCGTCGGGAACACCGGGGAGCTGTTTTTT
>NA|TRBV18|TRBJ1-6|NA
CASSSSSSPLHF
TGTGCCAGCTCATCGAGTAGTTCACCCCTCCACTTT
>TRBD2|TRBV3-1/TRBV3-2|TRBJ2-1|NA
CASSQVRGSTNEQFF
TGTGCCAGCAGCCAAGTCCGCGGGAGTACCAATGAGCAGTTCTTC
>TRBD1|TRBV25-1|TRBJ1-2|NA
CASSEAQGAPSGYTF
TGTGCCAGCAGTGAGGCCCAGGGGGCTCCTTCTGGCTACACCTTC
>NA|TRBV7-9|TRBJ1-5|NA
CASSLTGMGSNQPQHF
TGTGCCAGCAGCTTAACAGGGATGGGAAGCAATCAGCCCCAGCATTTT
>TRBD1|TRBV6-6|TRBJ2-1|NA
CASSPSGTGEEDEQFF
TGTGCCAGCAGCCCCTCCGGGACAGGGGAAGAGGATGAGCAGTTCTTC
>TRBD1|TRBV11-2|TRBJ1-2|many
CASSPDRDYGYTF
TGTGCCAGCAGCCCCGACAGGGACTATGGCTACACCTTC
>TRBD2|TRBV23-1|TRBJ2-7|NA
CASSQATSGNLYEQYF
TGCGCCAGCAGTCAGGCGACCAGCGGGAATTTATACGAGCAGTACTTC
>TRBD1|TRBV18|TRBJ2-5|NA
CASSPGTGGRETQYF
TGTGCCAGCTCACCCGGGACAGGGGGTCGCGAGACCCAGTACTTC
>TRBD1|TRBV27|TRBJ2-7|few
CASSLGTGSGYEQYF
TGTGCCAGCAGTCTAGGGACAGGGAGTGGGTACGAGCAGTACTTC
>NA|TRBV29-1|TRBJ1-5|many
CSVRQPNQPQHF
TGCAGCGTGCGACAGCCTAATCAGCCCCAGCATTTT
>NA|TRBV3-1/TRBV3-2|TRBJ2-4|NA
CASSGQILAKNIQYF
TGTGCCAGCAGCGGACAGATCCTAGCCAAAAACATTCAGTACTTC
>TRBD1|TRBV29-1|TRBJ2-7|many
CSFGQDSTAEQYF
TGCAGCTTTGGACAGGACTCCACCGCCGAGCAGTACTTC
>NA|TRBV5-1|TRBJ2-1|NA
CASSLSGSSYNEQFF
TGCGCCAGCAGCCTTAGCGGAAGCTCCTACAATGAGCAGTTCTTC
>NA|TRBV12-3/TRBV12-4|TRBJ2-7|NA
CASSGYLGGEQYF
TGTGCCAGCTCTGGGTACCTTGGAGGCGAGCAGTACTTC
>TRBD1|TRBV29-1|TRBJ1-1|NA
CSVGGGTGGPVNTEAFF
TGCAGCGTTGGCGGCGGGACAGGGGGCCCCGTGAACACTGAAGCTTTCTTT
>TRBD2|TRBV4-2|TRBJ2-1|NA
CASSQRTPGLGTDEQFF
TGTGCCAGCAGCCAAAGGACCCCGGGACTAGGTACGGATGAGCAGTTCTTC
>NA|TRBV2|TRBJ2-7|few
CASSRQVEQYF
TGTGCCAGCAGCCGACAGGTCGAGCAGTACTTC
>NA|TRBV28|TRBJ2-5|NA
CASSPRGGTKTQYF
TGTGCCAGCAGTCCTAGGGGGGGGACGAAGACCCAGTACTTC